Listed here are 11 T cell receptor beta chains from one sample, sequenced in a study of neurological immune-mediated disorders. MiXCR was run by TCRdb on the 5' RACE reads, yielding one entry per CDR3 protein. The sample lists about 76,000 distinct CDR3 sequences, 17% occurring once. The sample comprised PBMCs. All receptors derive from a middle-aged woman in good health.

This clonotype was recorded many times. The V gene is TRBV12-3 or TRBV12-4, the J gene TRBJ2-1, with D hard to call. V dropped 3 bases and J dropped 8 bases, with 8 bases sitting between them. This CDR3 has 12 residues. In nucleotides, the CDR3 is TGTGCCAGCAGTTTGTATGGGGATGAGCAGTTCTTC. It codes for CASSLYGDEQFF.

The sample holds many counts of this clonotype. The V and J genes are TRBV5-6 and TRBJ2-7; the D gene is possibly TRBD1 (5 bases). Germline assignment: CDR1 SGHDT and CDR2 YYEEEE. V was cut by 3 bases and J by 3 bases, with 7 bases left in between. This CDR3 is 12 amino acids long. The CDR3 is CASSWGSYEQYV. The CDR3 nucleotides read TGTGCCAGCAGCTGGGGCAGCTACGAGCAGTACGTC.

This clonotype has a count of ten or more. The chain has TRBV12-3 or TRBV12-4 and TRBJ1-1, with a possible D match to TRBD1 (5 bases). The CDR3 sequence is 13 residues long. With 1 base removed from V and 6 bases from J, the gap between germline ends came to 9 bases. The CDR3 sequence is CASSLDGGSEAFF. The CDR3 DNA is TGTGCCAGCAGTTTAGACGGGGGATCTGAAGCTTTCTTT.

This clonotype has at least ten counts. This chain joins TRBV6-6 and TRBJ2-5; tentative D call: TRBD2 (6 bases). The CDR3 runs 13 residues. Germline CDR1 and CDR2: MNHNY and SVGAGI (reference sequence). V dropped 6 bases and J dropped 3 bases, with 11 bases sitting between them. Written as DNA, the CDR3 is TGTGCCAGCAGCCGGGACTTTAAAGAGACCCAGTACTTC. Protein: CASSRDFKETQYF.

At least ten counts were recorded for this clonotype. CDR3 DNA: TGTGCCAGCAGCCCTACCGCAGACAGGGGAAGCAGAGAGCAGTACTTC. Translated: CASSPTADRGSREQYF. The genes are TRBV25-1 and TRBJ2-7; 8 bases map to TRBD1. The CDR3 spans 16 residues. V lost 6 bases and J lost 7; bases outside the gene matches: 17. Germline V gene data show CDR1 as MGHDK and CDR2 as SYGVNS.

Concerning this clonotype: A much larger clone differs by one base, so this may be a read error. The gene calls are TRBV2 and TRBJ1-5; possibly TRBD1 for D (5 bases). The CDR3 extends over 16 amino acids. The V and J ends lost 6 bases and 5 bases respectively, with 20 bases between them. Germline V CDR1 and CDR2: SNHLY, FYNNEI. CDR3 coding DNA: TGTGCCAGCAGCTCCGGGACCCAGGGAGGAGATCAGCCCCAGCATTTT. Translating it yields CASSSGTQGGDQPQHF.

This clonotype was detected ten times or more. The genes are TRBV5-6 and TRBJ2-3; D unresolved. The CDR3 contains 13 residues. V was pared by 2 bases and J by 4 bases, with 8 bases between. The germline V gene has CDR1 SGHDT and CDR2 YYEEEE. The DNA of the CDR3 is TGTGCCAGCAGCTTTGGAGAGTCAGATACGCAGTATTTT. Protein: CASSFGESDTQYF.

This clonotype was picked up many times. The chain couples TRBV5-1 to TRBJ1-2, with 10 bases matching TRBD1. Trimming at V came to 4 bases and at J to 7 bases, leaving 13 bases not matched to a gene. The CDR3 is 16 amino acids. From germline, CDR1 is SGHRS and CDR2 YFSETQ. DNA for the CDR3: TGCGCCAGCAGCCAGGACTGGGACAGGGGTCCTGGTGGCTACACCTTC. Translating gives CASSQDWDRGPGGYTF.

This clonotype was found many times. The chain joins TRBV7-9 to TRBJ1-6; 11 nucleotides align to TRBD1. Germline V CDR1 and CDR2: SEHNR, FQNEAQ (reference sequence). This CDR3 is built from 15 residues. Unmatched junction bases numbered 2, after V lost 3 bases and J lost 7 bases. The CDR3 sequence: CASSFGTGGNSPLHF. CDR3 sequence (DNA): TGTGCCAGCAGCTTTGGGACAGGGGGAAATTCACCCCTCCACTTT.

This clonotype has a count of ten or more. This sequence joins TRBV20-1 and TRBJ1-6, with a weak D call TRBD1 (5 bases). The CDR3 length is 13 residues. Germline V gene lookup returns CDR1 DFQATT and CDR2 SNEGSKA (reference sequence). The V end lost 3 bases, the J end lost 5 bases, and 8 bases lay between the germline ends. In DNA, the CDR3 is TGCAGTGCTAGCAGCAGGGATAATTCACCCCTCCACTTT. This codes for CSASSRDNSPLHF.

The J gene is TRBJ1-5, the V gene TRBV7-2; 11 nucleotides match TRBD1. The germline V gene encodes CDR1 SGHTA and CDR2 FQGNSA. CDR3 length: 16 residues. J lost 0 bases, V lost 8 bases, and 6 bases had no gene match. The DNA of the CDR3 is TGTGCCAGCCCCGGACAGGGGGCACGTAGCAATCAGCCCCAGCATTTT. Its protein is CASPGQGARSNQPQHF.